This entry features one TCR beta chain sequence. This entry belongs to a study of blood T cell repertoires in COVID-19. With V trimmed by 2 bases and J by 0 bases, 14 bases remained unmatched. Looked up from germline, CDR1 is MNHNS and CDR2 is SASEGT. The CDR3 has 20 amino acids. Data came from immunoSEQ multiplex PCR; TCRdb stores just in-frame clones and leaves some out. Among 250,000 to 300,000 clones listed, 60% to 75% were seen once. The sequence came from an elderly woman with acute or convalescent COVID-19. Sequencing was carried out using peripheral blood. The V gene is TRBV6-1, the J gene TRBJ1-5; the match to TRBD1 covers 9 bases. The CDR3 protein is CASSEIKQGAAGNSNQPQHF. The CDR3 DNA follows: TGTGCCAGCAGTGAAATAAAACAGGGGGCGGCTGGGAATAGCAATCAGCCCCAGCATTTT.